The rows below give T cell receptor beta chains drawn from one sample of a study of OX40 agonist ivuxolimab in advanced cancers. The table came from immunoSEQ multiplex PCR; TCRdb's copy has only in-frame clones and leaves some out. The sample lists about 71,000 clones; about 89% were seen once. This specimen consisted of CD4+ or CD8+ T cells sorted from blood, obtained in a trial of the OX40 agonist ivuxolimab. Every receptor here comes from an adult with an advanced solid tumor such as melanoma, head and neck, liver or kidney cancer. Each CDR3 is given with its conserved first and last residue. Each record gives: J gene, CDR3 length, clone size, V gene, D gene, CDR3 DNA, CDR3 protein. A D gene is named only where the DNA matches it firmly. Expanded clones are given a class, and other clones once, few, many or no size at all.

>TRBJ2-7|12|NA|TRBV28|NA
TGTGCCAGCAGTCCCCCCTCCTACGAGCAGTACTTC
CASSPPSYEQYF
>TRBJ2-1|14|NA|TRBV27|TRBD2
TGTGCCAGCAGAAGACTAGCGGGAGGTCAGGGGCAGTTCTTC
CASRRLAGGQGQFF
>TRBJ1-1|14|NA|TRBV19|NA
TGTGCCAGTAACGACCAGGGTGGTAACACTGAAGCTTTCTTT
CASNDQGGNTEAFF
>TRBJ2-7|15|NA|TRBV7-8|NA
TGTGCCAGCAGCTTGGCCGACGCGAGCTCCTACGAGCAGTACTTC
CASSLADASSYEQYF
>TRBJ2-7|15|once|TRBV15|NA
TGTGCCACCAGCAGAGATTGGAGGCTAAACGACGAGCAGTACTTC
CATSRDWRLNDEQYF
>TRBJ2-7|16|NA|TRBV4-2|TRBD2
TGTGCCAGCAGCCAAGATTCGGGACTAGTAAACTACGAGCAGTACTTC
CASSQDSGLVNYEQYF
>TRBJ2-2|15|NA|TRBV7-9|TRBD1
TGTGCCAGCAGATCGGACAGGGCGAACACCGGGGAGCTGTTTTTT
CASRSDRANTGELFF
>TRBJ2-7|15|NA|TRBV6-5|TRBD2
TGTGCCAGCAGCTCCGGGACTAGCGGATTCTACGAGCAGTACTTC
CASSSGTSGFYEQYF
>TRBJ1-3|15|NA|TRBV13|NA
TGTGCCAGCAGCTTGGGGGGGAGCTCTGGAAACACCATATATTTT
CASSLGGSSGNTIYF
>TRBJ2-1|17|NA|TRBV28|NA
TGTGCCAGCAGTCTCCCCTCCAGGGGAAGCTCCTACAATGAGCAGTTCTTC
CASSLPSRGSSYNEQFF
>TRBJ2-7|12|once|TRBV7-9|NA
TGTGCCAGCAGCTTAGCAGGTCACGAGCAGTACTTC
CASSLAGHEQYF
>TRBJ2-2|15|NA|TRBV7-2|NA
TGTGCCAGCAGCTTAGAAATGGGGGGCCCCGGGGAGCTGTTTTTT
CASSLEMGGPGELFF
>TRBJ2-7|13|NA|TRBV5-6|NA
TGTGCCAGCAGCTGGGCCCCTAGCTACGAGCAGTACTTC
CASSWAPSYEQYF
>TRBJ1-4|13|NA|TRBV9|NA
TGTGCCAGCGGGGCCTCGGGAAATGAAAAACTGTTTTTT
CASGASGNEKLFF
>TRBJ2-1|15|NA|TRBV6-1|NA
TGTGCCAGCAGTGAAAGGGCAGGTACCTACAATGAGCAGTTCTTC
CASSERAGTYNEQFF
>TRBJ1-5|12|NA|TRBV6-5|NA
TGTGCCAGCAGCCCCTCGGCCGAACCCCAGCATTTT
CASSPSAEPQHF
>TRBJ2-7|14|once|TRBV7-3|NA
TGTGCCAGCAGCCCCTACGCGAGCTCCTACGAGCAGTACTTC
CASSPYASSYEQYF
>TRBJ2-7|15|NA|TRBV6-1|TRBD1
TGTGCCAGCAGAACCGGGACAGGGGACGGCTACGAGCAGTACTTC
CASRTGTGDGYEQYF
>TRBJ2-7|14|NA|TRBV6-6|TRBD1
TGTGCCAGCAGCCTAGGGGGCGGAGACTACGAGCAGTACTTC
CASSLGGGDYEQYF
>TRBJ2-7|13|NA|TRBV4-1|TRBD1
TGCGCCAGCAGCCGGACAGGGGGCGGCGAGCAGTACTTC
CASSRTGGGEQYF
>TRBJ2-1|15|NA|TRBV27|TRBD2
TGTGCCAGCAGTTTAACGGCGGGAGGGCCGGGTGAGCAGTTCTTC
CASSLTAGGPGEQFF
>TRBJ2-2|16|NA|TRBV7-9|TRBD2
TGTGCCAGCAGCCACTCCCTAGCGGGAGGAGGCGGGGAGCTGTTTTTT
CASSHSLAGGGGELFF
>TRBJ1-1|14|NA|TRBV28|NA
TGTGCCAGCAGTTTGACTTCGGACAACACTGAAGCTTTCTTT
CASSLTSDNTEAFF
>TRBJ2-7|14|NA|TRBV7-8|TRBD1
TGTGCCAGCAGCCTGACCGGGACAGGCTACGAGCAGTACTTC
CASSLTGTGYEQYF
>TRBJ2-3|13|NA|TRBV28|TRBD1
TGTGCCAGCTCCGTTGTGACAGGGGCCCCGCAGTATTTT
CASSVVTGAPQYF
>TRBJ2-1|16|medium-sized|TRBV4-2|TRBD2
TGTGCCAGCAGCCTTTCACCGGGACTAGAAGGGAATGAGCAGTTCTTC
CASSLSPGLEGNEQFF
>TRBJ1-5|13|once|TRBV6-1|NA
TGTGCCAGCAGCGCTCAGGGCAATCAGCCCCAGCATTTT
CASSAQGNQPQHF
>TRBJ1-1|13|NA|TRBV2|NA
TGTGCCAGCAGTAGGAGCGTGAACACTGAAGCTTTCTTT
CASSRSVNTEAFF
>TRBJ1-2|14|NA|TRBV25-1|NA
TGTGCCAGCAGTGAATCGGTCGTTAACTATGGCTACACCTTC
CASSESVVNYGYTF
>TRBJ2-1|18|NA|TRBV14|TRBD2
TGTGCCAGCAGCCCGGGACTAGCGGGAGGGCCCTCCTACAATGAGCAGTTCTTC
CASSPGLAGGPSYNEQFF
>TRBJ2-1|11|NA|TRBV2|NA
TGTGCCAGCAATTTTGGCGCTAGTTGGGTCTTC
CASNFGASWVF
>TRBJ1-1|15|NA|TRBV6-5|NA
TGTGCCAGCAGTCAAAGGTTTAAAGGGAACACTGAAGCTTTCTTT
CASSQRFKGNTEAFF
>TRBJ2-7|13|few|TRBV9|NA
TGTGCCAGCAGCGTGGAACAGTTCCACGAGCAGTACTTC
CASSVEQFHEQYF
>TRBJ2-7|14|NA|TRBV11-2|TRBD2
TGTGCCAGCAGCCAAACTAGCGGGAGCTACGAGCAGTACTTC
CASSQTSGSYEQYF
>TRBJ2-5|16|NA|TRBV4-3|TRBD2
TGCGCCAGCAGCCGCCTATTACTAGCGGACCAAGAGACCCAGTACTTC
CASSRLLLADQETQYF
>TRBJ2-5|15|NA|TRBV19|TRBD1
TGTGCCAGTAGTATAGACAGGACAGGGGAAGAGACCCAGTACTTC
CASSIDRTGEETQYF
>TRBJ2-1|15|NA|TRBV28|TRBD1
TGTGCCAGCAGTTTTGACAGGGGATTTTACAATGAGCAGTTCTTC
CASSFDRGFYNEQFF
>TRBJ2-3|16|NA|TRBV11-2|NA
TGTGCCAGCAGCTTAGGGTATCGCGGGAGCACAGATACGCAGTATTTT
CASSLGYRGSTDTQYF
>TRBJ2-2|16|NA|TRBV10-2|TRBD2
TGCGCCAGCATCCTTACTAGCGGGAGTGGCACCGGGGAGCTGTTTTTT
CASILTSGSGTGELFF
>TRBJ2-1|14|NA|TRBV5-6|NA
TGTGCCAGCAGCTTGGTCGCCGGAGGCAATGAGCAGTTCTTC
CASSLVAGGNEQFF
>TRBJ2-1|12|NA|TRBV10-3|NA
TGTGCCACCCGGACAGACCCTAATGAGCAGTTCTTC
CATRTDPNEQFF
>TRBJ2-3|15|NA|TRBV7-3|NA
TGTGCCAGCAGCTTAGAGTCCCCCTTCCCAGATACGCAGTATTTT
CASSLESPFPDTQYF
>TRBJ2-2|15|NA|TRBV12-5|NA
TGTGCTAGTGGTTTGTTAGGGGCGAACACCGGGGAGCTGTTTTTT
CASGLLGANTGELFF